Listed here are 28 T cell receptor beta chains from one sample, sequenced in a study of blood T cell repertoires in COVID-19. Method: immunoSEQ multiplex PCR; TCRdb's copy keeps in-frame clones and lacks some. In the table there are about 190,000 clones, 70% to 90% of which are singletons. Material: peripheral blood. The source is a man younger than 40 with acute or convalescent COVID-19.

The V call is TRBV27, the J call TRBJ2-7; 7 bases agree with TRBD2. CDR3 length: 15 amino acids. Losses at the gene ends were 0 bases for V and 3 bases for J; bases not matched to a gene: 5. Per germline, CDR1 MNHEY and CDR2 SMNVEV (reference sequence). Written as DNA, the CDR3 is TGTGCCAGCAGTTTATCCCCTAGCGGCCACTACGAGCAGTACTTC. Amino acid sequence: CASSLSPSGHYEQYF.

This clone was picked up one time. The chain has TRBV28 and TRBJ1-6; perhaps TRBD1 as D (5 bases). This CDR3 spans 13 amino acids. Germline loops: CDR1 MDHEN, CDR2 SYDVKM. Trimming cost V 5 bases and J 9 bases, with 11 bases left between them. The CDR3 loop reads CASSPSRASPLHF. DNA for the CDR3: TGTGCCAGCAGTCCCAGCAGGGCTTCACCCCTCCACTTT.

V is TRBV19 and J is TRBJ2-1, with unresolved D. The V and J ends lost 5 bases and 8 bases respectively, with 22 bases between them. The germline CDR1 and CDR2 sequences are LNHDA and SQIVND (reference sequence). The CDR3 covers 16 residues. CDR3 protein: CASSPVTAPRSYEQFF. DNA of the CDR3: TGTGCCAGTAGTCCGGTGACGGCCCCTAGAAGCTATGAGCAGTTCTTC.

The chain couples TRBV2 to TRBJ2-1; 10 positions agree with TRBD1. There are 15 residues in the CDR3. After removal of 6 bases from V and 5 bases from J, the junction contained 7 bases not matched to a gene. CDR1 is SNHLY and CDR2 is FYNNEI in the germline V gene. CDR3 sequence: CASRLDRGRNNEQFF. The CDR3 DNA follows: TGTGCCAGCAGGTTGGACAGGGGGAGGAACAATGAGCAGTTCTTC. Full variable domain (outside the CDR3, taken from reference TRBV2 and TRBJ2-1): EPEVTQTPSHQVTQMGQEVILRCVPISNHLYFYWYRQILGQKVEFLVSFYNNEISEKSEIFDDQFSVERPDGSNFTLKIRSTKLEDSAMYFCASRLDRGRNNEQFFGPGTRLTVL.

V is TRBV11-2 and J is TRBJ1-2; a possible D gene is TRBD1 (6 bases). Germline lookup yields CDR1 SGHAT and CDR2 FQNNGV. With 7 bases removed from V and 4 bases from J, the gap between germline ends came to 16 bases. CDR3 length: 14 amino acids. CDR3 residues: CASIPSGGPYGYTF. In DNA form, the CDR3 reads TGTGCCAGCATCCCCTCGGGGGGCCCCTATGGCTACACCTTC.

This clone appeared a single time. The gene calls are TRBV28 and TRBJ2-5; TRBD2 aligns across 8 bases. Looked up from germline, CDR1 is MDHEN and CDR2 is SYDVKM. CDR3 size: 14 residues. The V segment lost 6 bases and the J segment 1 base; nucleotides outside the gene matches: 4. The CDR3 DNA sequence: TGTGCCAGCAGAGTAGCGGGATCCCAAGAGACCCAGTACTTC. Its protein product is CASRVAGSQETQYF.

This chain joins TRBV27 and TRBJ2-7, with 9 bases that match TRBD1. Germline CDR1 reads MNHEY; CDR2 reads SMNVEV (reference sequence). Germline trimming cut 5 bases from V and 0 bases from J; bases unmatched to any gene: 5. The CDR3 totals 15 residues. This chain's CDR3 is CASSPGTGNSYEQYF. Written as DNA, the CDR3 is TGTGCCAGCAGTCCCGGGACAGGGAACTCCTACGAGCAGTACTTC.

This clone was detected once. The rearrangement joins TRBV4-1 to TRBJ2-2; maybe TRBD1 (5 bases). The germline CDR1 and CDR2 sequences are MGHRA and YSYEKL. This CDR3 region has 15 residues. V was pared by 6 bases and J by 1 base, with 12 bases between. In DNA, the CDR3 is TGCGCCAGCAGACAGACAAGGGGGAACACCGGGGAGCTGTTTTTT. Its translation is CASRQTRGNTGELFF.

The chain carries TRBV11-3 and TRBJ2-3; 10 positions agree with TRBD2. Germline CDR1 is SGHNT and CDR2 is YENEEA. The CDR3 loop spans 16 amino acids. Unmatched junction bases numbered 7, after V lost 7 bases and J lost 0 bases. The CDR3 nucleotides are TGTGCCAGCATATTTCGGACTAGCGGTAGCACAGATACGCAGTATTTT. Its protein is CASIFRTSGSTDTQYF.

This chain links TRBV6-5 with TRBJ1-1; D not certain. The length of the CDR3 is 13 residues. Germline V gene sequence: CDR1 MNHEY, CDR2 SVGAGI. The V gene lost 10 bases and the J gene lost 1 base, with 13 bases spanning the gap. CDR3 in amino acids: CATQTSWNTEAFF. CDR3 DNA: TGTGCCACCCAGACATCATGGAACACTGAAGCTTTCTTT.

This clone was observed a few times. V is TRBV7-8 and J is TRBJ2-5; a possible D gene is TRBD1 (5 bases). V lost 2 bases and J 7 bases, leaving 8 bases between the germline ends. From germline, CDR1 is SGHVS and CDR2 FQNEAQ. CDR3 length: 12 amino acids. The CDR3 DNA reads as TGTGCCAGCAGCTTACAGGGTGGGACCCAGTACTTC. Amino acids: CASSLQGGTQYF.

The rearrangement joins TRBV6-5 to TRBJ2-7; D is uncertain. Germline assignment: CDR1 MNHEY and CDR2 SVGAGI. The CDR3 covers 13 residues. The V and J ends lost 10 bases and 2 bases respectively, with 15 bases between them. In nucleotides, the CDR3 is TGTGCCATCCAGTCGCCCTCCGCCTACGAGCAGTACTTC. It yields the protein CAIQSPSAYEQYF.

The rearrangement uses TRBV27 and TRBJ1-2, with D unclear. The germline V gene encodes CDR1 MNHEY and CDR2 SMNVEV (reference sequence). This CDR3 is built from 14 residues. The ends were cut back, 1 base at V and 2 bases at J, with 8 bases in the middle. The CDR3 sequence is CASSLLGGNYGYTF. The CDR3 nucleotides read TGTGCCAGCAGTTTATTAGGCGGAAACTATGGCTACACCTTC.

V gene TRBV12-5 combines with J gene TRBJ2-3; 8 bases fit TRBD2. J gave up 3 bases and V 5 bases, and 7 bases lay outside the gene matches. Germline lookup yields CDR1 LGHNT and CDR2 FRNRAP. This CDR3 region has 15 residues. The CDR3 loop reads CASGPGGAVTDTQYF. In DNA form, the CDR3 reads TGTGCTAGTGGTCCCGGGGGGGCAGTTACAGATACGCAGTATTTT.

The chain combines TRBV6-5 with TRBJ2-7, with D possibly matching TRBD2 (5 bases). Trimming took 0 bases from V and 6 from J, leaving 12 bases between them. This CDR3 is built from 14 residues. Germline loops: CDR1 MNHEY, CDR2 SVGAGI. CDR3 DNA: TGTGCCAGCAGTTACTCCGGGGTTGTGTTCGAGCAGTACTTC. It specifies CASSYSGVVFEQYF.

The V call is TRBV3-1 (or the pseudogene TRBV3-2), the J call TRBJ1-1; unclear D gene. The CDR3 is 14 amino acids. The germline gives CDR1 LGHDT, CDR2 YNNKEL (reference sequence). The V end lost 3 bases, the J end lost 1 base, and 9 bases lay between the germline ends. Written as DNA, the CDR3 is TGTGCCAGCAGCCAGGGCAGAACGAACACTGAAGCTTTCTTT. Translation: CASSQGRTNTEAFF.

This chain links TRBV27 with TRBJ1-5, with 7 positions matching TRBD1. J was trimmed by 3 bases and V by 4 bases; bases with no gene match: 6. CDR1 is MNHEY, CDR2 SMNVEV, per germline (reference sequence). The length of the CDR3 is 15 residues. The CDR3 loop reads CASSSTGANNQPQHF. CDR3 DNA: TGTGCCAGCAGTTCAACAGGGGCAAACAATCAGCCCCAGCATTTT.

V and J are TRBV5-5 and TRBJ1-2, with 11 nucleotides matching TRBD1. This CDR3 has 15 amino acids. Germline V gene sequence: CDR1 SGHKS, CDR2 YYEKEE (reference sequence). V was clipped by 6 bases and J by 0 bases; unmatched bases: 4. The CDR3 here is CASTGQGASNYGYTF. DNA for the CDR3: TGTGCCAGCACCGGACAGGGGGCTTCTAACTATGGCTACACCTTC.

The chain recombines TRBV5-6 with TRBJ2-5; 8 positions match TRBD2. Trimming cost V 4 bases and J 6 bases; bases outside gene matches: 2. In germline, CDR1 is SGHDT, CDR2 YYEEEE. The CDR3 is 12 amino acids. As DNA, the CDR3 is TGTGCCAGCAGCCCGGGGGGGAAGACCCAGTACTTC. As protein: CASSPGGKTQYF.

The chain links TRBV7-9 to TRBJ2-1, with 10 bases lining up with TRBD2. CDR3 size: 15 residues. Germline V lookup: CDR1 SEHNR, CDR2 FQNEAQ (reference sequence). Trimming took 5 bases from V and 8 from J; bases not matched to a gene: 9. DNA of the CDR3: TGTGCCAGCAGCGGACCTAGCGGGAGAGTCGATGAGCAGTTCTTC. Its translation: CASSGPSGRVDEQFF.

This clone has only one observation. This chain joins TRBV3-1 (or the pseudogene TRBV3-2) and TRBJ1-2, with 7 bases identical to TRBD1. CDR1 is LGHDT and CDR2 is YNNKEL in the germline V gene (reference sequence). This CDR3 is 16 amino acids long. Unmatched junction bases numbered 7, after V lost 3 bases and J lost 0 bases. CDR3 residues: CASSHIHRGSNYGYTF. Here the CDR3 DNA reads TGTGCCAGCAGCCATATTCACAGGGGTTCTAACTATGGCTACACCTTC.

The chain joins TRBV28 to TRBJ1-1, with a tentative D call TRBD1 (6 bases). V lost 5 bases and J lost 4, with 17 bases in between. This CDR3 contains 15 residues. The V gene's germline CDR1 is MDHEN and CDR2 SYDVKM. The CDR3 bases are TGTGCCAGCAGTGTAAGAACAGGGTGGAGCACTGAAGCTTTCTTT. This codes for CASSVRTGWSTEAFF.

The V gene is TRBV5-1, the J gene TRBJ2-1, with D tentatively TRBD2 (6 bases). V was clipped by 7 bases and J by 8 bases, with 22 bases between them. This CDR3 has 15 amino acids. Germline V gene lookup returns CDR1 SGHRS and CDR2 YFSETQ. As DNA, the CDR3 is TGCGCCAGCTACCGGGAGCCGGTATTCAACGATGAGCAGTTCTTC. This encodes CASYREPVFNDEQFF. The full variable domain, completed using reference TRBV5-1 and TRBJ2-1, is KAGVTQTPRYLIKTRGQQVTLSCSPISGHRSVSWYQQTPGQGLQFLFEYFSETQRNKGNFPGRFSGRQFSNSRSEMNVSTLELGDSALYLCASYREPVFNDEQFFGPGTRLTVL.

The chain recombines TRBV5-1 with TRBJ2-1; 8 nucleotides match TRBD2. The germline CDR1 and CDR2 sequences are SGHRS and YFSETQ. The CDR3 consists of 15 residues. Unmatched junction bases numbered 8, after V lost 7 bases and J lost 2 bases. CDR3 region: CASREGTQTYNEQFF. The CDR3 nucleotides are TGCGCCAGCCGGGAGGGGACTCAAACCTACAATGAGCAGTTCTTC.

This clone was seen only once. Within the sample, other DNA sequences also encode this same CDR3. V and J are TRBV11-2 and TRBJ2-7, with unresolved D. Trimming removed 4 bases at V and 1 base at J, with 8 bases between. The CDR3 totals 13 residues. The germline V gene encodes CDR1 SGHAT and CDR2 FQNNGV. The CDR3 region is CASSSRRSYEQYF. The CDR3 DNA sequence: TGTGCCAGCAGCTCCCGCCGGTCCTACGAGCAGTACTTC. The complete variable domain, with remaining parts taken from reference TRBV11-2 and TRBJ2-7, reads EAGVAQSPRYKIIEKRQSVAFWCNPISGHATLYWYQQILGQGPKLLIQFQNNGVVDDSQLPKDRFSAERLKGVDSTLKIQPAKLEDSAVYLCASSSRRSYEQYFGPGTRLTVT.

The chain uses TRBV4-1 and TRBJ2-7; possibly TRBD1 for D (5 bases). The length of the CDR3 is 15 residues. V was cut by 6 bases and J by 3 bases, with 18 bases left in between. Germline loops: CDR1 MGHRA, CDR2 YSYEKL. CDR3 sequence: CASRRNLQADYEQYF. CDR3 in DNA: TGCGCCAGCAGGAGGAACTTACAGGCGGACTACGAGCAGTACTTC.

In DNA form, the CDR3 reads TGTGCCAGTAGTATAGCGCTGCGGCTAGCGGGAGGGAAGGATGAGCAGTTCTTC. Protein sequence: CASSIALRLAGGKDEQFF. The chain uses TRBV19 and TRBJ2-1; TRBD2 aligns across 12 bases. This CDR3 has 18 amino acids. CDR1 LNHDA and CDR2 SQIVND come from the germline V gene (reference sequence). V lost 1 base to trimming and J lost 8 bases; unmatched junction nucleotides: 12. Supplemented by reference TRBV19 and TRBJ2-1, the full variable domain reads DGGITQSPKYLFRKEGQNVTLSCEQNLNHDAMYWYRQDPGQGLRLIYYSQIVNDFQKGDIAEGYSVSREKKESFPLTVTSAQKNPTAFYLCASSIALRLAGGKDEQFFGPGTRLTVL.

The chain has TRBV5-1 and TRBJ1-1; D gene unclear. V was pared by 0 bases and J by 0 bases, with 6 bases between. This CDR3 has 14 residues. Germline-derived CDR1 and CDR2 are SGHRS and YFSETQ. CDR3 in amino acids: CASSLGSVNTEAFF. The CDR3 DNA reads as TGCGCCAGCAGCTTGGGGTCAGTGAACACTGAAGCTTTCTTT.